A single sample gave rise to the 2 T cell receptor beta chains below, sequenced in a study of regulatory T cells in long-lasting Graves disease. The time point: persistent/refractory GD, antithyroid drugs over 5 years with positive TRAb. Extracted RNA from PBMCs served as the source of the TCR library. To make TCR beta libraries, researchers used iRepertoire HTBI primers and Arm-PCR of CDR3 regions. TCRdb fed the multiplex PCR reads into MiXCR, producing one record per CDR3 protein. The sample has roughly 400,000 distinct CDR3 sequences; approximately 22% are singletons. The material was peripheral blood mononuclear cells (PBMCs), obtained when the disease was refractory, from a patient treated with antithyroid drugs. Every receptor here comes from a female donor with Graves disease.

This clonotype turned up a few times. One end of the junction fails to match germline, which may point to a read error. In DNA, the CDR3 is TGTGCCACCAGTGAAAAGGACAGGGTGGAGACCCAGTACTTC. This sequence encodes CATSEKDRVETQYF. The chain has TRBV2 and TRBJ2-5, with 8 nucleotides matching TRBD1. Germline loops: CDR1 SNHLY, CDR2 FYNNEI. The CDR3 length is 14 residues.

The rearrangement uses TRBV15 and TRBJ2-1; TRBD2 matches at 11 bases. The junction had 0 bases not matched to a gene; V was cut back by 0 bases and J by 5 bases. Germline CDR1 is LNHNV and CDR2 is YYDKDF (reference sequence). CDR3 size: 15 residues. The CDR3 sequence is CATSRELAGDNEQFF. The CDR3, as DNA: TGTGCCACCAGCAGAGAACTAGCGGGAGACAATGAGCAGTTCTTC.